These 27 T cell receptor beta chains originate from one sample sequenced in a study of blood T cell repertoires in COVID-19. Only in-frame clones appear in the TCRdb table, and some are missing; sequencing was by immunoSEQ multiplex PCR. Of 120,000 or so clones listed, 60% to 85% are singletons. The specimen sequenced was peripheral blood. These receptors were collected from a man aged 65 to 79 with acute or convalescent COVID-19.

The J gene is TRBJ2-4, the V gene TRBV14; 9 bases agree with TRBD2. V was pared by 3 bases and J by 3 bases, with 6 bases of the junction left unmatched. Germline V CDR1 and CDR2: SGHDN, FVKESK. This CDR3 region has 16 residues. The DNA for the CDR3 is TGTGCCAGCAGCCAGCCGGGACTAGCTGGCAAAAACATTCAGTACTTC. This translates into CASSQPGLAGKNIQYF.

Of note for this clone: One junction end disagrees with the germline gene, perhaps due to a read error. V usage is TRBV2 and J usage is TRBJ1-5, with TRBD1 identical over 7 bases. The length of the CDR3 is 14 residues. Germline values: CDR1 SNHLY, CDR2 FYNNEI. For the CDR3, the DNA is TGTGCCAGCAGGGAAGACAGGGGCAATCAGCCCCAGCATTTT. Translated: CASREDRGNQPQHF.

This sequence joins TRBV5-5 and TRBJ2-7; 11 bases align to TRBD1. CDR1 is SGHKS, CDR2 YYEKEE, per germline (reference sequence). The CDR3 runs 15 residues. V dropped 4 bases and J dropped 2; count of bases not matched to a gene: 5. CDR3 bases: TGTGCCAGCAGCCCGGGGACAGGGGGAGCCTACGAGCAGTACTTC. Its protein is CASSPGTGGAYEQYF.

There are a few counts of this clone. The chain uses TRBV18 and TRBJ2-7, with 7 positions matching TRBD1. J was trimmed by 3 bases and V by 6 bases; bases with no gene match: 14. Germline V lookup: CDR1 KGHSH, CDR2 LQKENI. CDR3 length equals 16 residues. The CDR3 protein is CASSPTPTGTVYEQYF. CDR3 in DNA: TGTGCCAGCTCCCCAACCCCGACAGGGACAGTCTACGAGCAGTACTTC. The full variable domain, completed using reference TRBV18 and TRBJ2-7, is NAGVMQNPRHLVRRRGQEARLRCSPMKGHSHVYWYRQLPEEGLKFMVYLQKENIIDESGMPKERFSAEFPKEGPSILRIQQVVRGDSAAYFCASSPTPTGTVYEQYFGPGTRLTVT.

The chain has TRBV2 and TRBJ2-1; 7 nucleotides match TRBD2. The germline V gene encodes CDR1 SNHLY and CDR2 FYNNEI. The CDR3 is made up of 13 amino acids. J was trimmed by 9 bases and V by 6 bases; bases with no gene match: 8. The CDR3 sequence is CASRTSTLGEQFF. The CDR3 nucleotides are TGTGCCAGCAGGACTAGCACCCTGGGTGAGCAGTTCTTC.

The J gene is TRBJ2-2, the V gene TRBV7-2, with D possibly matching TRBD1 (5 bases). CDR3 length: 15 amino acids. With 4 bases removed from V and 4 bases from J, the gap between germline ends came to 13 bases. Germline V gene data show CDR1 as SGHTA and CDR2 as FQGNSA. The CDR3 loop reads CASSWSAGITGELFF. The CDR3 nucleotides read TGTGCCAGCAGCTGGAGCGCAGGGATCACCGGGGAGCTGTTTTTT. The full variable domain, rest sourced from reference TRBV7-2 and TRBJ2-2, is GAGVSQSPSNKVTEKGKDVELRCDPISGHTALYWYRQSLGQGLEFLIYFQGNSAPDKSGLPSDRFSAERTGGSVSTLTIQRTQQEDSAVYLCASSWSAGITGELFFGEGSRLTVL.

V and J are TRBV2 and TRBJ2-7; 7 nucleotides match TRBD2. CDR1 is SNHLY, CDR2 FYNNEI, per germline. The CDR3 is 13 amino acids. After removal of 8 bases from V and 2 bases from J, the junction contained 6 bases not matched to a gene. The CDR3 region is CASATGGTYEQYF. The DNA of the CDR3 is TGTGCCAGCGCTACGGGAGGAACCTACGAGCAGTACTTC.

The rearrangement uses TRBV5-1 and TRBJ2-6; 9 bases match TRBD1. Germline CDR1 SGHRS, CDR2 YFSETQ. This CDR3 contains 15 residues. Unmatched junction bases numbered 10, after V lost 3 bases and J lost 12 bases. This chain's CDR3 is CASSWDRAIHGVLTF. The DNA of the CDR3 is TGCGCCAGCAGCTGGGACAGGGCCATCCACGGCGTCCTGACTTTC.

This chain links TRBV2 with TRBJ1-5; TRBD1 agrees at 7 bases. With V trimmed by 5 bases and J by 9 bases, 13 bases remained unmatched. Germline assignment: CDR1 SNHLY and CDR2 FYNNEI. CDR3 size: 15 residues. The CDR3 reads CASSQERGPGPPQHF. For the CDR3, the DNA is TGTGCCAGCAGTCAAGAGAGGGGGCCCGGTCCGCCCCAGCATTTT.

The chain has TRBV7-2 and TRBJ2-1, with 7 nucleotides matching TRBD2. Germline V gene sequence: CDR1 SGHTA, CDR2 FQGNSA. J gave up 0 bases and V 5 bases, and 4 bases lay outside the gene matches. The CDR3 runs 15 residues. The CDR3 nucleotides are TGTGCCAGCAGCCAACGGGGGGACTCCTACAATGAGCAGTTCTTC. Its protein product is CASSQRGDSYNEQFF. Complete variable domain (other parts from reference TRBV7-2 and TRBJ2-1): GAGVSQSPSNKVTEKGKDVELRCDPISGHTALYWYRQSLGQGLEFLIYFQGNSAPDKSGLPSDRFSAERTGGSVSTLTIQRTQQEDSAVYLCASSQRGDSYNEQFFGPGTRLTVL.

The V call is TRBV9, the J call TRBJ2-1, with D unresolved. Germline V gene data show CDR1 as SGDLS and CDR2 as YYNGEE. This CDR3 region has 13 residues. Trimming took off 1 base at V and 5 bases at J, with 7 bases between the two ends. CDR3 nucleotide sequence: TGTGCCAGCAGCGTACAGGCCAACAATGAGCAGTTCTTC. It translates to CASSVQANNEQFF.

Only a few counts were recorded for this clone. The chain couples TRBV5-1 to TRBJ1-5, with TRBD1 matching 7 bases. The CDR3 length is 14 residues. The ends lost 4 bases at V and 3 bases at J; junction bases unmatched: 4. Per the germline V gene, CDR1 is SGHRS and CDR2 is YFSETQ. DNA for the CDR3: TGCGCCAGCAGCCTGGACAGGACCAATCAGCCCCAGCATTTT. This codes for CASSLDRTNQPQHF.

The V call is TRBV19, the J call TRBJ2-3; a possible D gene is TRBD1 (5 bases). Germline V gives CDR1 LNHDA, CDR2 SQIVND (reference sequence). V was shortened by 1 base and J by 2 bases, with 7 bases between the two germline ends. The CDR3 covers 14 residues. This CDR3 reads CASSIGGTTDTQYF. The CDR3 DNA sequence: TGTGCCAGTAGTATAGGGGGCACCACAGATACGCAGTATTTT.

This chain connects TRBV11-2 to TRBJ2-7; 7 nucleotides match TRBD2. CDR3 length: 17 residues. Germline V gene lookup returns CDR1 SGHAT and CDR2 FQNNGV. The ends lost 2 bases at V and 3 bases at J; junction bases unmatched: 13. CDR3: CASSLSSGVLADYEQYF. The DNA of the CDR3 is TGTGCCAGCAGCTTAAGTTCCGGAGTGCTAGCGGACTACGAGCAGTACTTC.

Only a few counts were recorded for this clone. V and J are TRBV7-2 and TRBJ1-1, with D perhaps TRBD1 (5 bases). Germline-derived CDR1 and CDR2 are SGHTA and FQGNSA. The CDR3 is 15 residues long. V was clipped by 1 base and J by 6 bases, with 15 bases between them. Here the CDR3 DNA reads TGTGCCAGCAGCTTAGTAAATTCAGGGTACTCTGAAGCTTTCTTT. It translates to CASSLVNSGYSEAFF.

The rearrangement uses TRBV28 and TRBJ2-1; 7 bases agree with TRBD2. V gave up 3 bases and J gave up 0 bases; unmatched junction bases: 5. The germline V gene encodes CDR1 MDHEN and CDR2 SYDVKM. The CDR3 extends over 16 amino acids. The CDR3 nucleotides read TGTGCCAGCAGTTTTTGGGGGAGGGACTCCTACAATGAGCAGTTCTTC. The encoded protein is CASSFWGRDSYNEQFF.

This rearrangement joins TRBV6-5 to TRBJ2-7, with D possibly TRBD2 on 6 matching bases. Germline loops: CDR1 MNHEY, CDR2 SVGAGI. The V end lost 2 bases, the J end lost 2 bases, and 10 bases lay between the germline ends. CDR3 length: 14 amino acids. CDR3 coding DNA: TGTGCCAGCAGTTACACGGCGGGACCCTACGAGCAGTACTTC. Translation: CASSYTAGPYEQYF.

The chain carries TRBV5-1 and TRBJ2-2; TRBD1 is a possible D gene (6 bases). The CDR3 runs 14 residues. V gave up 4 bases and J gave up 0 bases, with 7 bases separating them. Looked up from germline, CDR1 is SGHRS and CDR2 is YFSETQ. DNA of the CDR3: TGCGCCAGCAGCGGGGACACGAACACCGGGGAGCTGTTTTTT. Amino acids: CASSGDTNTGELFF.

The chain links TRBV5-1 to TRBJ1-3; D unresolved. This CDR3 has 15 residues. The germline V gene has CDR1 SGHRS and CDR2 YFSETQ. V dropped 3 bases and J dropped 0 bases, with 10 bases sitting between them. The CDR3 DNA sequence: TGCGCCAGCAGCTCCGGACTGAACTCTGGAAACACCATATATTTT. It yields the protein CASSSGLNSGNTIYF.

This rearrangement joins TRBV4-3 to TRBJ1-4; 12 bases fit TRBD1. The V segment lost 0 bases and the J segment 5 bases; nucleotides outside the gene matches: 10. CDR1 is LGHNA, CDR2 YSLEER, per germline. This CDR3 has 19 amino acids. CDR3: CASSQELGTGGKGNEKLFF. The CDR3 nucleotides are TGCGCCAGCAGCCAAGAATTGGGGACAGGGGGCAAGGGGAATGAAAAACTGTTTTTT.

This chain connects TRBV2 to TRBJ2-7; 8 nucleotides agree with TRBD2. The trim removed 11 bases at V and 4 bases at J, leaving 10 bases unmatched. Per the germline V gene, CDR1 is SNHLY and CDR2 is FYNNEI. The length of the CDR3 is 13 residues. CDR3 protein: CAGSGGLGYEQYF. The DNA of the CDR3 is TGTGCCGGGTCGGGGGGGCTTGGGTACGAGCAGTACTTC.

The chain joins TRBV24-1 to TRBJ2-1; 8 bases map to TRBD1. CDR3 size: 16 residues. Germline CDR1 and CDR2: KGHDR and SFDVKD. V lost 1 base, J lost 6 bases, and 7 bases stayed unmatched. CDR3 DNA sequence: TGTGCCACCAGTGATTTTGGACAGGGCGGTGGCAATGAGCAGTTCTTC. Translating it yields CATSDFGQGGGNEQFF.

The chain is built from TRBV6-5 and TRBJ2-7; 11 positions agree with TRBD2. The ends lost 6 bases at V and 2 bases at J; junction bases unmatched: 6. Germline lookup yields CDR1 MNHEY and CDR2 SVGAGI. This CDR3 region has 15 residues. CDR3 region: CASRYTSGGTYEQYF. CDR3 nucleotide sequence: TGTGCCAGCAGGTATACTAGCGGGGGAACCTACGAGCAGTACTTC.

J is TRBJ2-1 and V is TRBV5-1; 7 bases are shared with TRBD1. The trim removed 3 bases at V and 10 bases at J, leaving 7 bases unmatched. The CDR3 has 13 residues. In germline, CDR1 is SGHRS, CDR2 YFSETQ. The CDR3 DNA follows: TGCGCCAGCAGCTGGACGACAGGGCAGGAGCAGTTCTTC. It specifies CASSWTTGQEQFF. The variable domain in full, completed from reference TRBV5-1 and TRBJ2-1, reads KAGVTQTPRYLIKTRGQQVTLSCSPISGHRSVSWYQQTPGQGLQFLFEYFSETQRNKGNFPGRFSGRQFSNSRSEMNVSTLELGDSALYLCASSWTTGQEQFFGPGTRLTVL.

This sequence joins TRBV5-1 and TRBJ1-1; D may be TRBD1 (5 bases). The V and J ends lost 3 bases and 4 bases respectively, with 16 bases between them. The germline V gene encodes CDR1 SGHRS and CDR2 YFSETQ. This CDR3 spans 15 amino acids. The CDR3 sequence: CASSSDPGRVTEAFF. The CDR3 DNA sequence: TGCGCCAGCAGCTCAGATCCAGGGCGAGTCACTGAAGCTTTCTTT.

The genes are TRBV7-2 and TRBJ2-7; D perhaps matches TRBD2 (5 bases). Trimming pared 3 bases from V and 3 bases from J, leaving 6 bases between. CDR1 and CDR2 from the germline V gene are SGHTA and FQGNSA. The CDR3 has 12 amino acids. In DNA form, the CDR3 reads TGTGCCAGCAGCTTTACTAGCTACGAGCAGTACTTC. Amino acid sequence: CASSFTSYEQYF.

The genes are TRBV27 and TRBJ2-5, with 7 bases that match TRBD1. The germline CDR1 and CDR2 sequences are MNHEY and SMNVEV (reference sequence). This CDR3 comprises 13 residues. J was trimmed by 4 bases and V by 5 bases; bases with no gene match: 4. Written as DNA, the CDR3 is TGTGCCAGCAGTAGCAGGGGGTTAGAGACCCAGTACTTC. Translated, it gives CASSSRGLETQYF.